A single sample gave rise to the 27 T cell receptor beta chains below, sequenced in a study of glioma-infiltrating T cells after dendritic cell vaccination. As to time point: after dendritic cell vaccination, including at tumor progression/relapse. Measured with immunoSEQ multiplex PCR; TCRdb has only the in-frame clones, and not every one. Here the sample spans about 65,000 clones, approximately 89% being singletons. The source material was blood, sampled after dendritic cell vaccination. These receptors came from a human donor with glioblastoma.

The rearrangement joins TRBV2 to TRBJ2-5, with D possibly matching TRBD1 (6 bases). Germline lookup yields CDR1 SNHLY and CDR2 FYNNEI. V was cut by 2 bases and J by 4 bases, with 14 bases left in between. There are 15 residues in the CDR3. The CDR3 bases are TGTGCCAGCAGTGAACTCCAGGGGTCCCCAGAGACCCAGTACTTC. It codes for CASSELQGSPETQYF.

The gene calls are TRBV5-1 and TRBJ1-1, with TRBD1 identical over 7 bases. Trimming removed 5 bases from V and 0 bases from J; junction bases left unmatched: 10. CDR1 is SGHRS, CDR2 YFSETQ, per germline. This CDR3 is built from 16 residues. The CDR3 DNA follows: TGCGCCAGCAGTTTTACAGGGGACCGCATGAACACTGAAGCTTTCTTT. Its translation is CASSFTGDRMNTEAFF.

This CDR3 is CAWRSSGSHEKLFF. DNA of the CDR3: TGTGCCTGGAGGTCGTCGGGTAGTCATGAAAAACTGTTTTTT. The chain uses TRBV30 and TRBJ1-4; unclear D gene. V lost 3 bases, J lost 6 bases, and 14 bases lay in between. Germline CDR1 reads GTSNPN; CDR2 reads SVGIG (reference sequence). The CDR3 consists of 14 residues.

The chain couples TRBV7-2 to TRBJ2-7, with TRBD2 as a possible D gene (5 bases). V was shortened by 5 bases and J by 7 bases, with 12 bases between the two germline ends. Germline CDR1 reads SGHTA; CDR2 reads FQGNSA. The CDR3 has 12 residues. CDR3 residues: CASSPTSKEQYF. CDR3 sequence (DNA): TGTGCCAGCAGCCCAACTAGTAAGGAGCAGTACTTC.

V is TRBV7-9 and J is TRBJ2-4, with 9 bases identical to TRBD2. The germline gives CDR1 SEHNR, CDR2 FQNEAQ (reference sequence). The CDR3 consists of 18 residues. The V and J ends lost 5 bases and 0 bases, in that order; junction bases with no gene match: 11. The CDR3 region is CASSQGTSGPLAKNIQYF. CDR3 DNA: TGTGCCAGCAGCCAGGGTACTAGCGGGCCCTTAGCCAAAAACATTCAGTACTTC.

This chain links TRBV29-1 with TRBJ1-1; 8 positions match TRBD1. The CDR3 contains 14 residues. V was clipped by 4 bases and J by 3 bases; unmatched bases: 7. The germline V gene encodes CDR1 SQVTM and CDR2 ANQGSEA. This CDR3 reads CSVAGTGGHTEAFF. The DNA for the CDR3 is TGCAGCGTTGCAGGTACAGGGGGGCACACTGAAGCTTTCTTT. Complete variable domain (other parts from reference TRBV29-1 and TRBJ1-1): SAVISQKPSRDICQRGTSLTIQCQVDSQVTMMFWYRQQPGQSLTLIATANQGSEATYESGFVIDKFPISRPNLTFSTLTVSNMSPEDSSIYLCSVAGTGGHTEAFFGQGTRLTVV.

The chain joins TRBV29-1 to TRBJ2-3, with D maybe TRBD1 (5 bases). The CDR3 runs to 13 residues. Germline assignment: CDR1 SQVTM and CDR2 ANQGSEA. V was cut by 4 bases and J by 2 bases, with 10 bases left in between. CDR3 in DNA: TGCAGCGTTGGAAGCAGGGACACAGATACGCAGTATTTT. Translated, it gives CSVGSRDTDTQYF.

This sequence joins TRBV14 and TRBJ1-1; possible D gene TRBD1, 5 bases. V gave up 3 bases and J gave up 1 base, with 12 bases separating them. The CDR3 runs 15 residues. Per germline, CDR1 SGHDN and CDR2 FVKESK. CDR3 bases: TGTGCCAGCAGCCAGGTTCTAGGACAGAACACTGAAGCTTTCTTT. Its translation: CASSQVLGQNTEAFF.

The rearrangement links TRBV11-2 to TRBJ1-2, with D perhaps TRBD1 (6 bases). CDR3 length: 16 residues. The germline V gene encodes CDR1 SGHAT and CDR2 FQNNGV. Trimming stripped 5 bases from V and 4 bases from J, with 20 bases between. The CDR3 DNA reads as TGTGCCAGCAGCCCAGGTCCAGGGGCAGTAGTCTATGGCTACACCTTC. It yields the protein CASSPGPGAVVYGYTF.

In DNA form, the CDR3 reads TGTGCCATCAGTGCTCACGGGAGCTCTGGGGCCAACGTCCTGACTTTC. As protein: CAISAHGSSGANVLTF. The chain has TRBV10-3 and TRBJ2-6; TRBD2 might be the D (6 bases). Germline CDR1 and CDR2: ENHRY and SYGVKD. V dropped 4 bases and J dropped 0 bases, with 10 bases sitting between them. CDR3 length: 16 amino acids.

The chain recombines TRBV6-5 with TRBJ1-1; possible D gene TRBD1, 5 bases. CDR3 length: 14 amino acids. Looked up from germline, CDR1 is MNHEY and CDR2 is SVGAGI. V lost 6 bases and J lost 4, with 15 bases in between. CDR3 region: CASSTFAGTTEAFF. CDR3 in DNA: TGTGCCAGCAGCACATTTGCGGGGACCACTGAAGCTTTCTTT.

The genes are TRBV7-9 and TRBJ2-2; a possible D gene is TRBD2 (5 bases). This CDR3 has 13 residues. Per the germline V gene, CDR1 is SEHNR and CDR2 is FQNEAQ (reference sequence). Trimming shortened V by 5 bases and J by 4 bases, and 8 bases separated the two germline ends. CDR3 loop: CASSLDFTGELFF. In nucleotides, the CDR3 is TGTGCCAGCAGCCTGGACTTCACCGGGGAGCTGTTTTTT.

This clone was picked up a small number of times. The chain recombines TRBV10-3 with TRBJ1-2; TRBD1 agrees at 11 bases. CDR3 length equals 12 residues. Germline V gene lookup returns CDR1 ENHRY and CDR2 SYGVKD. V gave up 4 bases and J gave up 8 bases; unmatched junction bases: 0. In DNA, the CDR3 is TGTGCCATCAGTGGGACAGGGGGCGGCTACACCTTC. This codes for CAISGTGGGYTF.

This clone was seen once. This chain connects TRBV6-5 to TRBJ1-2, with D maybe TRBD1 (5 bases). V was cut by 8 bases and J by 4 bases, with 8 bases left in between. The CDR3 has 11 residues. The germline V gene encodes CDR1 MNHEY and CDR2 SVGAGI. The CDR3 reads CASGGTYGYTF. As DNA, the CDR3 is TGTGCCAGCGGAGGGACCTATGGCTACACCTTC.

The chain employs TRBV5-1 and TRBJ2-1; 8 nucleotides agree with TRBD1. After removal of 3 bases from V and 4 bases from J, the junction contained 6 bases not matched to a gene. The germline CDR1 and CDR2 sequences are SGHRS and YFSETQ. This CDR3 region has 15 residues. The CDR3 DNA follows: TGCGCCAGCAGCTGGGGACAGGCGGTTTACAATGAGCAGTTCTTC. Translated: CASSWGQAVYNEQFF.

In its sample, this clone was seen a few times. The V call is TRBV19, the J call TRBJ1-1, with 7 bases aligning to TRBD1. V dropped 11 bases and J dropped 1; count of bases not matched to a gene: 4. The CDR3 totals 12 residues. The germline CDR1 and CDR2 sequences are LNHDA and SQIVND (reference sequence). This CDR3 reads CACRGWNTEAFF. DNA for the CDR3: TGTGCCTGCAGGGGGTGGAACACTGAAGCTTTCTTT.

The J gene is TRBJ2-7, the V gene TRBV2, with D tentatively TRBD2 (6 bases). Germline CDR1 is SNHLY and CDR2 is FYNNEI. The CDR3 extends over 14 amino acids. Trimming left V 3 bases short and J 2 bases short, with 11 bases between. DNA of the CDR3: TGTGCCAGCAGTGATGGGACTTATGCCTACGAGCAGTACTTC. It is translated as CASSDGTYAYEQYF.

The chain uses TRBV5-1 and TRBJ2-5; 12 bases are shared with TRBD2. This CDR3 is 18 amino acids long. Germline V lookup: CDR1 SGHRS, CDR2 YFSETQ. V shed 0 bases, J shed 5 bases, and the junction held 11 bases outside the gene matches. The CDR3 here is CASSLVAASGGALETQYF. CDR3 DNA sequence: TGCGCCAGCAGCTTGGTGGCAGCTAGCGGGGGGGCCTTGGAGACCCAGTACTTC.

The chain has TRBV5-1 and TRBJ2-3; 11 nucleotides line up with TRBD1. CDR1 is SGHRS, CDR2 YFSETQ, per germline. CDR3 size: 16 residues. V lost 4 bases, J lost 2 bases, and 6 bases stayed unmatched. The CDR3 protein is CASSPGQGASTDTQYF. CDR3 DNA: TGCGCCAGCAGCCCTGGACAGGGGGCTTCCACAGATACGCAGTATTTT.

The genes are TRBV27 and TRBJ2-7; D unclear. Per the germline V gene, CDR1 is MNHEY and CDR2 is SMNVEV (reference sequence). The CDR3 is made up of 14 amino acids. V shed 2 bases and J shed 0 bases, with 8 bases lying between them. The CDR3 nucleotides read TGTGCCAGCAGTTTAGGCAGTTCCTCCTACGAGCAGTACTTC. Protein sequence: CASSLGSSSYEQYF.

This chain connects TRBV11-3 to TRBJ2-2, with 7 bases fitting TRBD1. The J segment lost 5 bases and the V segment lost 5 bases, leaving 8 bases of the junction unmatched. The CDR3 length is 15 residues. Germline CDR1 is SGHNT and CDR2 is YENEEA. The CDR3 nucleotides are TGTGCCAGCAGCAGAACAGGGGCCCTAACCGGGGAGCTGTTTTTT. Translated: CASSRTGALTGELFF.

This chain uses TRBV11-2 with TRBJ2-7; 10 bases align to TRBD1. Germline V gives CDR1 SGHAT, CDR2 FQNNGV. The J segment lost 6 bases and the V segment lost 3 bases, leaving 11 bases of the junction unmatched. The CDR3 contains 16 residues. The CDR3 here is CASSFLRDRGAAEQYF. CDR3 bases: TGTGCCAGCAGCTTCCTTCGGGACAGGGGAGCCGCCGAGCAGTACTTC.

This clone has only a few counts. The chain is built from TRBV7-3 and TRBJ2-2, with TRBD1 matching 11 bases. This CDR3 has 17 amino acids. V lost 2 bases to trimming and J lost 4 bases; unmatched junction nucleotides: 6. Germline V gene sequence: CDR1 SGHTA, CDR2 FQGTGA. This CDR3 reads CASSLGGQGAGTGELFF. The CDR3 DNA follows: TGTGCCAGCAGCTTAGGCGGACAGGGGGCCGGCACCGGGGAGCTGTTTTTT.

This clone was observed a single time. The J gene is TRBJ1-3, the V gene TRBV6-5, with 11 bases that match TRBD1. Germline V gene sequence: CDR1 MNHEY, CDR2 SVGAGI. The CDR3 length is 14 residues. V dropped 6 bases and J dropped 4; count of bases not matched to a gene: 2. The CDR3 nucleotides are TGTGCCAGCAGGGACAGGGGGCCAGGAAACACCATATATTTT. Translated, it gives CASRDRGPGNTIYF.

CDR3 sequence reads: CASSIISGGPLTGELFF. The CDR3 region has the DNA TGTGCCAGTAGTATAATTAGCGGGGGGCCCTTAACCGGGGAGCTGTTTTTT. The V and J genes are TRBV19 and TRBJ2-2, with 10 nucleotides matching TRBD2. Germline values: CDR1 LNHDA, CDR2 SQIVND (reference sequence). V shed 2 bases, J shed 5 bases, and the junction held 8 bases outside the gene matches. The CDR3 spans 17 residues.

This chain uses TRBV30 with TRBJ2-7, with a possible D match to TRBD1 (6 bases). Between the trimmed V and J ends, which lost 6 bases and 3 bases, there was a span of 18 bases. The CDR3 runs to 14 residues. Germline V lookup: CDR1 GTSNPN, CDR2 SVGIG (reference sequence). The CDR3 nucleotides read TGTGCCTGCTTGGGGTTAAGGGGGAGCTACGAGCAGTACTTC. Protein sequence: CACLGLRGSYEQYF. Based on the CDR3 plus reference TRBV30 and TRBJ2-7, the full variable domain is SQTIHQWPATLVQPVGSPLSLECTVEGTSNPNLYWYRQAAGRGLQLLFYSVGIGQISSEVPQNLSASRPQDRQFILSSKKLLLSDSGFYLCACLGLRGSYEQYFGPGTRLTVT.

This clone has just a few counts. The chain combines TRBV7-2 with TRBJ2-7, with TRBD2 matching 7 bases. The length of the CDR3 is 14 residues. Looked up from germline, CDR1 is SGHTA and CDR2 is FQGNSA. The ends lost 2 bases at V and 0 bases at J; junction bases unmatched: 1. The CDR3 DNA reads as TGTGCCAGCAGCTTACAGCGGGGCTCCTACGAGCAGTACTTC. Residues: CASSLQRGSYEQYF.